This T cell receptor beta chain comes out of a study of OX40 agonist ivuxolimab in advanced cancers. Study-level results: The CD4+ and CD8+ T cells in the blood had expanded clonally by week 6 at 0.1 to 3.0 mg/kg.

The repertoire was sequenced with immunoSEQ multiplex PCR; TCRdb's copy has only in-frame clones and lacks some. The table includes 68,000 or so clones, approximately 90% detected once. This CDR3 is 15 amino acids long. The V end was cut by 8 bases, the J end by 6 bases, with 19 bases between. From germline, CDR1 is MNHNS and CDR2 SASEGT. As for this clone: Its antigen remains unidentified.

The gene calls are TRBV6-1 and TRBJ2-2; D ambiguous. This sequence was found in an adult with an advanced solid tumor such as melanoma, head and neck, liver or kidney cancer. The starting material was CD4+ or CD8+ T cells sorted from blood, obtained in a trial of the OX40 agonist ivuxolimab. In nucleotides, the CDR3 is TGTGCCAGCGACCGGGCCGCCCCCGTCCCCGGGGAGCTGTTTTTT. Translating gives CASDRAAPVPGELFF.